This T cell receptor beta chain was obtained from a study of T cells in Graves' hyperthyroidism and ophthalmopathy. Aged 18 to 65, the patients had hyperthyroidism that was newly diagnosed and had lasted under 2 months. Blood was obtained at the first hyperthyroidism diagnosis, which preceded any ophthalmopathy symptoms. About this clonotype itself: The antigen is undetermined.

General study findings and limits: The model identified upcoming ophthalmopathy a median approximately six months ahead of onset.

RNA transcripts yielded amplified TCR beta CDR3 regions. During a first-round RT-PCR of the TCR CDR3, the HTBI primer set was used. TCRdb reprocessed the multiplex PCR reads with MiXCR, giving one entry per CDR3 protein. This table has hundreds of thousands of distinct CDR3 sequences, about 19% appearing once. The origin of this receptor is a woman aged 45-65 years with Graves' hyperthyroidism that later progressed to Graves' ophthalmopathy. The sequenced sample was blood.

The CDR3 region is CASSSRDTLSGNTIYF. The DNA of the CDR3 is TGTGCCAGCAGCTCCCGGGACACCCTCTCTGGAAACACCATATATTTT. The V call is TRBV7-9, the J call TRBJ1-3; D may be TRBD1 (6 bases). Germline CDR1 and CDR2: SEHNR and FQNEAQ (reference sequence). The CDR3 is made up of 16 amino acids. The ends were cut back, 4 bases at V and 0 bases at J, with 13 bases in the middle.